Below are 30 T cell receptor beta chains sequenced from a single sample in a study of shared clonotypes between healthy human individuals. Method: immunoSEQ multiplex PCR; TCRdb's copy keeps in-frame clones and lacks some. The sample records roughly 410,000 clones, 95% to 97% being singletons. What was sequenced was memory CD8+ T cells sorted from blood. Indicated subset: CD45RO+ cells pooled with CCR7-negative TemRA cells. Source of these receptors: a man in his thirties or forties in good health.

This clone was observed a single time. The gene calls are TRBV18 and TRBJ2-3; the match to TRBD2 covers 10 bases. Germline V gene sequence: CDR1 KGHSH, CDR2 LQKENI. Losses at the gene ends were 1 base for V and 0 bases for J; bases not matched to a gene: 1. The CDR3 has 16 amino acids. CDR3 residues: CASSPLAGGSTDTQYF. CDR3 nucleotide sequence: TGTGCCAGCTCACCACTAGCGGGAGGAAGCACAGATACGCAGTATTTT.

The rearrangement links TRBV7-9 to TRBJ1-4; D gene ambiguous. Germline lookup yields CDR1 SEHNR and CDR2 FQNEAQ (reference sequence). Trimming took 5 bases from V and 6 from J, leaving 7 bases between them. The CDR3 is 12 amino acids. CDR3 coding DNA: TGTGCCAGCAGCCCAAGTGATGAAAAACTGTTTTTT. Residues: CASSPSDEKLFF.

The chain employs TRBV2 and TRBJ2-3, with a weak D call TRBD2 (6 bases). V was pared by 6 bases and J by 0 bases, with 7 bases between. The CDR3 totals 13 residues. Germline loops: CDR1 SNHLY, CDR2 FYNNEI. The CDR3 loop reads CASRGTSTDTQYF. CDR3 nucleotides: TGTGCCAGCAGAGGGACTAGCACAGATACGCAGTATTTT.

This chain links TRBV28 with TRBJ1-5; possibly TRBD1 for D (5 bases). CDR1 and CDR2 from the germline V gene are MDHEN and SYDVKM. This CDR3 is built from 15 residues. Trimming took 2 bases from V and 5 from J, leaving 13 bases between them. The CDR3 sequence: CASSLRPGLDQPQHF. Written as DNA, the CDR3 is TGTGCCAGCAGTTTACGTCCAGGGCTGGATCAGCCCCAGCATTTT.

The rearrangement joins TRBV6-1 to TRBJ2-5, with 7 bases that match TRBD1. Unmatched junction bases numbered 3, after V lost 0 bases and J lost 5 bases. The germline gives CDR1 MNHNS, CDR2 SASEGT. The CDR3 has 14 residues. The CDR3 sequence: CASSEAGGAETQYF. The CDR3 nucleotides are TGTGCCAGCAGTGAAGCAGGGGGCGCGGAGACCCAGTACTTC.

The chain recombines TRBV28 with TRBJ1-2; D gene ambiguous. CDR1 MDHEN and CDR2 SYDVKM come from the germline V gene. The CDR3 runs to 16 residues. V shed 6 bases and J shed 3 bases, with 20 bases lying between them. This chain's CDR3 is CASRLGRAQVHYGYTF. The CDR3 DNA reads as TGTGCCAGCAGATTAGGGAGGGCACAAGTCCACTATGGCTACACCTTC.

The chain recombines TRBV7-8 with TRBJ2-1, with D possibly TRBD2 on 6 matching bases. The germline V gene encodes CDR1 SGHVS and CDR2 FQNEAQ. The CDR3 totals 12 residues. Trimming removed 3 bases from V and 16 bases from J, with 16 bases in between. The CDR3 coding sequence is TGTGCCAGCAGCTTCGGGGACTCTTCCCTATTCTTC. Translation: CASSFGDSSLFF.

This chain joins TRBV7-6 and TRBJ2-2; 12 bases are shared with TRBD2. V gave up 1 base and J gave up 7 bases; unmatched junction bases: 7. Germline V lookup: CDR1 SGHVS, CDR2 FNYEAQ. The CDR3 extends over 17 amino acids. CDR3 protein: CASSLVLAGGRGGELFF. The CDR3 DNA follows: TGTGCCAGCAGCTTAGTGCTAGCGGGAGGGCGAGGCGGGGAGCTGTTTTTT.

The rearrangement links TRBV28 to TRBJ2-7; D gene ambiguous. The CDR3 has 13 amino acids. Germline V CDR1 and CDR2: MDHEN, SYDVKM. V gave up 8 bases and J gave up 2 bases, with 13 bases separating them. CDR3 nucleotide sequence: TGTGCCAGCCGACGTCCTGGGGCCTACGAGCAGTACTTC. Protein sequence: CASRRPGAYEQYF.

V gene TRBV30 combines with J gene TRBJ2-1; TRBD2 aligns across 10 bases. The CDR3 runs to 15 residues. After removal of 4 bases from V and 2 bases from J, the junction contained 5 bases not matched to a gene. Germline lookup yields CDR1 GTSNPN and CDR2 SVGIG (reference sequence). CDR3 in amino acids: CAWTELAGAYNEQFF. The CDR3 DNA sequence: TGTGCCTGGACCGAGCTAGCGGGAGCCTACAATGAGCAGTTCTTC. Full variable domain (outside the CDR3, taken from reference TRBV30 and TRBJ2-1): SQTIHQWPATLVQPVGSPLSLECTVEGTSNPNLYWYRQAAGRGLQLLFYSVGIGQISSEVPQNLSASRPQDRQFILSSKKLLLSDSGFYLCAWTELAGAYNEQFFGPGTRLTVL.

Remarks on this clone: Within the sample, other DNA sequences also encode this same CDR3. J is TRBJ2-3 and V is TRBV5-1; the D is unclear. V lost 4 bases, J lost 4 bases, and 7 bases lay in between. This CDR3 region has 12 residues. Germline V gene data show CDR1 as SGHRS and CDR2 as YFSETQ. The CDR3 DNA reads TGCGCCAGCAGCCTTAGTGCAGATACGCAGTATTTT. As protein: CASSLSADTQYF.

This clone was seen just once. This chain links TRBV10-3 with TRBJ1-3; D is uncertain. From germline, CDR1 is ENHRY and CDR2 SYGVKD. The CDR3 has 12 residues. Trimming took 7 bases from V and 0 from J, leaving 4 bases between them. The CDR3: CAITNSGNTIYF. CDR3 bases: TGTGCCATCACCAACTCTGGAAACACCATATATTTT.

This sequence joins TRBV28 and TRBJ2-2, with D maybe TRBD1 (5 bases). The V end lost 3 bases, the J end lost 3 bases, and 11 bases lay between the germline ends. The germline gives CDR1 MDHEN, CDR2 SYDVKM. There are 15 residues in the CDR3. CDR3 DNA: TGTGCCAGCAGTTTTGGGGCGCCGGACACCGGGGAGCTGTTTTTT. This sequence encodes CASSFGAPDTGELFF.

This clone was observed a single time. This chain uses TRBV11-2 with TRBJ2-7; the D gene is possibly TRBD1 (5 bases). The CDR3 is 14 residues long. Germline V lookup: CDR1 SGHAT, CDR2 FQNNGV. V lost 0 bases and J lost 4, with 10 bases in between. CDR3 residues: CASSLDRVLYEQYF. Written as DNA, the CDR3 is TGTGCCAGCAGCTTAGACAGGGTTCTATACGAGCAGTACTTC.

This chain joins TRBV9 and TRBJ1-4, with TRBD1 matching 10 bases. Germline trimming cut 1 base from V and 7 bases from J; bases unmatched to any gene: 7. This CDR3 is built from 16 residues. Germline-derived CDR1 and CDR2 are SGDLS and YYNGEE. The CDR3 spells CASSVTPTGGGEKLFF. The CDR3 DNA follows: TGTGCCAGCAGCGTAACCCCGACAGGGGGCGGTGAAAAACTGTTTTTT.

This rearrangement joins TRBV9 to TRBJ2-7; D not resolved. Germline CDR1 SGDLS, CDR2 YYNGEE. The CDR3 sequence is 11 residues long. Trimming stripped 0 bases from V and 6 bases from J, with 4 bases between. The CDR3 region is CASSVGSEQYF. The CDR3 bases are TGTGCCAGCAGCGTAGGCAGCGAGCAGTACTTC.

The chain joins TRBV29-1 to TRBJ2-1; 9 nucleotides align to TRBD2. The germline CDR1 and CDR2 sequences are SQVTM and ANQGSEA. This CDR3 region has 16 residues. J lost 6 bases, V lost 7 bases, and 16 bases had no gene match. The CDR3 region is CSAQGPGGRAVNEQFF. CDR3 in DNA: TGCAGCGCACAGGGGCCCGGCGGGAGGGCAGTCAATGAGCAGTTCTTC.

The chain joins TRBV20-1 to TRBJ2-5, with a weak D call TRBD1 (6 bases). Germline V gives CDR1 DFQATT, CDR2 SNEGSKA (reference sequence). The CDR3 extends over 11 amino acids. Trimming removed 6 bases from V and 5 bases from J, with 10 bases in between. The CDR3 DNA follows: TGCAGTGCCCTCCAGGGGGAGACCCAGTACTTC. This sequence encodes CSALQGETQYF.

The CDR3 here is CAISESEDTDTGELFF. The DNA for the CDR3 is TGTGCCATCAGTGAGTCGGAGGACACCGACACCGGGGAGCTGTTTTTT. J is TRBJ2-2 and V is TRBV10-3, with D perhaps being TRBD1 or TRBD2 (5 bases each). V was cut by 0 bases and J by 3 bases, with 11 bases left in between. This CDR3 has 16 residues. From germline, CDR1 is ENHRY and CDR2 SYGVKD.

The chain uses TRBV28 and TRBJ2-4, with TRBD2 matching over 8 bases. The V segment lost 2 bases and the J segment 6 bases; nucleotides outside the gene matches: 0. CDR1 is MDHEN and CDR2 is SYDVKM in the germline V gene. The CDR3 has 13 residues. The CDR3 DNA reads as TGTGCCAGCAGTTTACTAGCGGGAAACATTCAGTACTTC. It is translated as CASSLLAGNIQYF. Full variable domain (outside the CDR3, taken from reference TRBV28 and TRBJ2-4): DVKVTQSSRYLVKRTGEKVFLECVQDMDHENMFWYRQDPGLGLRLIYFSYDVKMKEKGDIPEGYSVSREKKERFSLILESASTNQTSMYLCASSLLAGNIQYFGAGTRLSVL.

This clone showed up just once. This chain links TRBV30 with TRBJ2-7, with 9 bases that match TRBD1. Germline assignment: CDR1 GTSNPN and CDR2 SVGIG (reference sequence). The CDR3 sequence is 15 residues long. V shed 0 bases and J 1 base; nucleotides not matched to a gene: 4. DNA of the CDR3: TGTGCCTGGAGTGTGGTCGGGACAGGGTCCTACGAGCAGTACTTC. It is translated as CAWSVVGTGSYEQYF.

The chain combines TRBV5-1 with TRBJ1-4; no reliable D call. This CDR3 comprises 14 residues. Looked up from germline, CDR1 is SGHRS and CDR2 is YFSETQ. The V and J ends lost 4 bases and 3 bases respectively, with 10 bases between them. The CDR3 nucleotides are TGCGCCAGCAGCCCGGACCGCCCTAATGAAAAACTGTTTTTT. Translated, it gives CASSPDRPNEKLFF.

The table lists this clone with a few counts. The CDR3 nucleotides are TGTGCCAGCCGGGACAGGACAATTAGCAATCAGCCCCAGCATTTT. Amino acid sequence: CASRDRTISNQPQHF. This rearrangement joins TRBV2 to TRBJ1-5, with 8 positions matching TRBD1. The V segment lost 8 bases and the J segment 0 bases; nucleotides outside the gene matches: 6. Germline lookup yields CDR1 SNHLY and CDR2 FYNNEI. The CDR3 consists of 15 residues.

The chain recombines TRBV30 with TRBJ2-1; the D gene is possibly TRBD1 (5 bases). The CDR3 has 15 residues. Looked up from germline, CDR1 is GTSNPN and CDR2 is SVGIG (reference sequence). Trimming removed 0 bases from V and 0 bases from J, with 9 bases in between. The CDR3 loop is CAWSVQDFSYNEQFF. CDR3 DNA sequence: TGTGCCTGGAGTGTACAGGATTTCTCCTACAATGAGCAGTTCTTC.

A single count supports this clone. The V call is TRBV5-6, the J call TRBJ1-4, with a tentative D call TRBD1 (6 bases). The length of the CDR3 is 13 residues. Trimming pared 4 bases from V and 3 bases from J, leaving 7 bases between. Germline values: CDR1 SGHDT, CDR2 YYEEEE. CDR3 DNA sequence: TGTGCCAGCAGCGGGGGCCCTAATGAAAAACTGTTTTTT. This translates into CASSGGPNEKLFF.

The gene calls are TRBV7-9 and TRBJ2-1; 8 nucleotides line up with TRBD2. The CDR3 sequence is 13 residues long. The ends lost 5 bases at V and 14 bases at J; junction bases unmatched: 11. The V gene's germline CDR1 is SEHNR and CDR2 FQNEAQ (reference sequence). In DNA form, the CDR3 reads TGTGCCAGCAGCGTGCAAAAGCGGGAGCGGGAGTTCTTC. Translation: CASSVQKREREFF.

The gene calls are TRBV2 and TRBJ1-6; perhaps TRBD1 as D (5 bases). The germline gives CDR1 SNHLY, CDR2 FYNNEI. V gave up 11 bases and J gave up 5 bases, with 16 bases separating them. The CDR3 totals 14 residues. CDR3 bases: TGTGCCGGCCGTCGGCAGGGCCATAATTCACCCCTCCACTTT. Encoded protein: CAGRRQGHNSPLHF.

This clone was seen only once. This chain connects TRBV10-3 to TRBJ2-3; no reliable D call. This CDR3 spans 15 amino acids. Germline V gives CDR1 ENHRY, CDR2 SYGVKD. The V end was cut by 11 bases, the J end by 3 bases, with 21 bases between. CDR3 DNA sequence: TGTGCCGTCGGCAGAACCACGCAAACGACAGATACGCAGTATTTT. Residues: CAVGRTTQTTDTQYF.

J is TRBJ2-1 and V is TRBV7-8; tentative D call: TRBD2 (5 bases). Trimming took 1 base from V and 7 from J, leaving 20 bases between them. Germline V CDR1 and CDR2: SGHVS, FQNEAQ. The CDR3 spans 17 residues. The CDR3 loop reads CASSLGPPGGRGNEQFF. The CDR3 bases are TGTGCCAGCAGCTTAGGGCCGCCTGGCGGGCGAGGGAATGAGCAGTTCTTC.

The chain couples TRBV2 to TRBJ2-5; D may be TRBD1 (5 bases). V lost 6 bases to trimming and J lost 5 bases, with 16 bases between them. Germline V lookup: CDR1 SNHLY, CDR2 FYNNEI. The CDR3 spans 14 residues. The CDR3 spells CASSPRAGPETQYF. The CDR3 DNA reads TGTGCCAGCAGCCCCAGGGCAGGGCCCGAGACCCAGTACTTC.